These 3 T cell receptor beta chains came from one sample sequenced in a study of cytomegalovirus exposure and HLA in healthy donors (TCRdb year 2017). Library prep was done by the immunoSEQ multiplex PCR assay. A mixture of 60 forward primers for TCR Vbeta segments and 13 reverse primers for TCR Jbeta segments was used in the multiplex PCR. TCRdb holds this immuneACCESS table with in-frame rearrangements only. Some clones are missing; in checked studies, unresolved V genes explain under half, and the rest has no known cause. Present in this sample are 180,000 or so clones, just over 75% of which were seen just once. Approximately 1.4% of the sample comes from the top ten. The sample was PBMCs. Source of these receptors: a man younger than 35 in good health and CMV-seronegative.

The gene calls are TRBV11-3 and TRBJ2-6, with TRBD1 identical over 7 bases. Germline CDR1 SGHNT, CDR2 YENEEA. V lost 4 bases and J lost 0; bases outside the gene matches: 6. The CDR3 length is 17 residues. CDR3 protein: CASSSDRAFSGANVLTF. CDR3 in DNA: TGTGCCAGCAGCTCTGACAGGGCCTTCTCTGGGGCCAACGTCCTGACTTTC.

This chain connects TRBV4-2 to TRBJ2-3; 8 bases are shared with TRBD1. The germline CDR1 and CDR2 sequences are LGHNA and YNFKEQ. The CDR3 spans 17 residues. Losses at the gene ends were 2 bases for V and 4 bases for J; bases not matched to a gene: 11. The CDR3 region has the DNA TGTGCCAGCAGCCAATCCTTAGGACAGGGACGGGCAGATACGCAGTATTTT. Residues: CASSQSLGQGRADTQYF.

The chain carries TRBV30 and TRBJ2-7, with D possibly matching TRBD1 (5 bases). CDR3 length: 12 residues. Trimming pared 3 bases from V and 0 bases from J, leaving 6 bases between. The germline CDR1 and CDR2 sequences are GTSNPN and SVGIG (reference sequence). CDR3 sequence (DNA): TGTGCCTGGAGCCAGGGCTCCTACGAGCAGTACTTC. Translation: CAWSQGSYEQYF.